A selection of T cell receptor beta chains follows, all from one sample in a study of shared clonotypes between healthy human individuals. Profiling relied on immunoSEQ multiplex PCR, and the TCRdb table lists in-frame clones only, not all of them. The sample contains roughly 2.2 million clones, approximately 93% of which appear only once. The sequencing input was naive CD4+ T cells from PBMCs. The origin of the receptors is a man aged 18 to 35 in good health. Some clones in this sample may be carry-over from other donors' samples. The CDR3 runs from the conserved cysteine through the conserved F or W. The D gene is left open where the match is weak.

v_gene: TRBV9; j_gene: TRBJ2-3; d_gene: TRBD2; len: 14; CDR3aa: CASSAAGESDTQYF
v_gene: TRBV10-3; j_gene: TRBJ2-2; d_gene: .; len: 17; CDR3aa: CASPELTDAIPTGELFF
v_gene: TRBV4-1; j_gene: TRBJ2-1; d_gene: .; len: 17; CDR3aa: CASSQELGILVDNEQFF
v_gene: TRBV2; j_gene: TRBJ1-6; d_gene: .; len: 15; CDR3aa: CASSVHAGSQSPLHF
v_gene: TRBV5-1; j_gene: TRBJ2-3; d_gene: TRBD2; len: 15; CDR3aa: CASSLYGGRADTQYF
v_gene: TRBV27; j_gene: TRBJ2-1; d_gene: TRBD2; len: 15; CDR3aa: CASSFSSGRAYGPFF
v_gene: TRBV9; j_gene: TRBJ2-7; d_gene: .; len: 17; CDR3aa: CASSPGQGNGLAYEQYF
v_gene: TRBV5-4; j_gene: TRBJ2-3; d_gene: .; len: 13; CDR3aa: CASSLRAADTQYF
v_gene: TRBV2; j_gene: TRBJ2-7; d_gene: .; len: 14; CDR3aa: CASKDGQRIYEQYF
v_gene: TRBV1; j_gene: TRBJ1-3; d_gene: .; len: 14; CDR3aa: CTSSQGRDGNTIYF
v_gene: TRBV7-3; j_gene: TRBJ2-2; d_gene: TRBD2; len: 15; CDR3aa: CASSSLAANTGELFF
v_gene: TRBV7-6; j_gene: TRBJ1-5; d_gene: .; len: 12; CDR3aa: CASSSPNQPQHF
v_gene: TRBV28; j_gene: TRBJ1-1; d_gene: .; len: 14; CDR3aa: CASSLTRANTEAFF
v_gene: TRBV27; j_gene: TRBJ2-1; d_gene: .; len: 12; CDR3aa: CASSRGYNEQFF
v_gene: TRBV6-5; j_gene: TRBJ1-1; d_gene: .; len: 14; CDR3aa: CASRLTWQNTEAFF
v_gene: TRBV11-2; j_gene: TRBJ1-1; d_gene: .; len: 13; CDR3aa: CASSTLPVTEAFF
v_gene: TRBV5-1; j_gene: TRBJ2-5; d_gene: .; len: 13; CDR3aa: CASSLSGQETQYF
v_gene: TRBV28; j_gene: TRBJ2-7; d_gene: .; len: 14; CDR3aa: CASSLFNRRNEQYF
v_gene: TRBV9; j_gene: TRBJ1-2; d_gene: TRBD1; len: 14; CDR3aa: CASSVVPQGGGYTF
v_gene: TRBV28; j_gene: TRBJ2-1; d_gene: .; len: 11; CDR3aa: CASSFGRVQFF
v_gene: TRBV18; j_gene: TRBJ2-6; d_gene: .; len: 15; CDR3aa: CASSKVGSGANVLTF
v_gene: TRBV4-3; j_gene: TRBJ2-3; d_gene: TRBD2; len: 17; CDR3aa: CASSQDRAGAGTDTQYF
v_gene: TRBV5-1; j_gene: TRBJ2-5; d_gene: TRBD1; len: 15; CDR3aa: CASSLRTGAQETQYF
v_gene: TRBV7-2; j_gene: TRBJ2-5; d_gene: TRBD2; len: 16; CDR3aa: CASSLGRGGKYGTQYF
v_gene: TRBV28; j_gene: TRBJ1-2; d_gene: .; len: 11; CDR3aa: CASTDYYGYTF
v_gene: TRBV6-1; j_gene: TRBJ2-7; d_gene: .; len: 13; CDR3aa: CASRTTGQGEQYF
v_gene: TRBV18; j_gene: TRBJ1-5; d_gene: TRBD1; len: 16; CDR3aa: CASSPRDRNFDKPQHF
v_gene: TRBV7-2; j_gene: TRBJ1-1; d_gene: .; len: 13; CDR3aa: CASSLRLGTEAFF
v_gene: TRBV7-9; j_gene: TRBJ2-2; d_gene: .; len: 16; CDR3aa: CASSPGSSSNTGELFF
v_gene: TRBV28; j_gene: TRBJ2-5; d_gene: TRBD1; len: 15; CDR3aa: CASSFPGTGQETQYF
v_gene: TRBV18; j_gene: TRBJ1-4; d_gene: .; len: 16; CDR3aa: CASSPPTGVANEKLFF
v_gene: TRBV28; j_gene: TRBJ2-5; d_gene: TRBD2; len: 14; CDR3aa: CATGLAGRQETQYF
v_gene: TRBV19; j_gene: TRBJ1-5; d_gene: TRBD1; len: 14; CDR3aa: CASSSGQPLGPQHF
v_gene: TRBV9; j_gene: TRBJ2-1; d_gene: TRBD2; len: 14; CDR3aa: CASSRAGVYNEQFF
v_gene: TRBV28; j_gene: TRBJ2-7; d_gene: .; len: 12; CDR3aa: CASNGLTYEQYF
v_gene: TRBV5-1; j_gene: TRBJ1-4; d_gene: .; len: 14; CDR3aa: CASSLEGLGEKLFF
v_gene: TRBV5-1; j_gene: TRBJ2-7; d_gene: .; len: 17; CDR3aa: CASSLAPPGASLDEQYF
v_gene: TRBV30; j_gene: TRBJ1-6; d_gene: .; len: 13; CDR3aa: CATHSSYNSPLHF
v_gene: TRBV30; j_gene: TRBJ1-2; d_gene: TRBD1; len: 16; CDR3aa: CAWSFTPRGRMDGYTF
v_gene: TRBV2; j_gene: TRBJ1-2; d_gene: TRBD1; len: 15; CDR3aa: CASSPQGATIHGYTF
v_gene: TRBV15; j_gene: TRBJ2-5; d_gene: .; len: 14; CDR3aa: CATSRGTGGKTQYF
v_gene: TRBV28; j_gene: TRBJ2-1; d_gene: .; len: 18; CDR3aa: CASSLVRGGGSRRDEQFF
v_gene: TRBV12-5; j_gene: TRBJ1-1; d_gene: .; len: 14; CDR3aa: CASAEQGGNTEAFF
v_gene: TRBV6-1; j_gene: TRBJ1-2; d_gene: .; len: 11; CDR3aa: CASSEARGYTF
v_gene: TRBV7-2; j_gene: TRBJ1-2; d_gene: TRBD1; len: 16; CDR3aa: CASSLVGTGGFRGYTF
v_gene: TRBV2; j_gene: TRBJ2-5; d_gene: .; len: 11; CDR3aa: CASGTGETQYF
v_gene: TRBV7-8; j_gene: TRBJ2-1; d_gene: .; len: 13; CDR3aa: CASSLGSYNEQFF
v_gene: TRBV4-2; j_gene: TRBJ2-2; d_gene: TRBD2; len: 17; CDR3aa: CASSRRLAGGNTGELFF
v_gene: TRBV6-5; j_gene: TRBJ2-2; d_gene: TRBD1; len: 14; CDR3aa: CASRRQGGTGELFF
v_gene: TRBV5-4; j_gene: TRBJ2-7; d_gene: .; len: 15; CDR3aa: CASSLEARDSYEQYF
v_gene: TRBV5-4; j_gene: TRBJ1-2; d_gene: TRBD1; len: 14; CDR3aa: CASSFDSGGYGYTF
v_gene: TRBV5-1; j_gene: TRBJ2-3; d_gene: .; len: 16; CDR3aa: CASSWKTRVDLDTQYF
v_gene: TRBV19; j_gene: TRBJ2-7; d_gene: .; len: 15; CDR3aa: CASSIDGEGGYEQYF
v_gene: TRBV9; j_gene: TRBJ1-3; d_gene: .; len: 15; CDR3aa: CASSVVPGPGNTIYF
v_gene: TRBV5-1; j_gene: TRBJ2-3; d_gene: TRBD2; len: 13; CDR3aa: CASSFQGGDTQYF
v_gene: TRBV7-6; j_gene: TRBJ2-7; d_gene: TRBD1; len: 15; CDR3aa: CASSYTRDSTYEQYF
v_gene: TRBV28; j_gene: TRBJ1-5; d_gene: .; len: 14; CDR3aa: CASSLPQGTQPQHF
v_gene: TRBV18; j_gene: TRBJ2-5; d_gene: .; len: 12; CDR3aa: CASSPQAETQYF
v_gene: TRBV6-6; j_gene: TRBJ2-3; d_gene: .; len: 16; CDR3aa: CASTSRGAASTDTQYF